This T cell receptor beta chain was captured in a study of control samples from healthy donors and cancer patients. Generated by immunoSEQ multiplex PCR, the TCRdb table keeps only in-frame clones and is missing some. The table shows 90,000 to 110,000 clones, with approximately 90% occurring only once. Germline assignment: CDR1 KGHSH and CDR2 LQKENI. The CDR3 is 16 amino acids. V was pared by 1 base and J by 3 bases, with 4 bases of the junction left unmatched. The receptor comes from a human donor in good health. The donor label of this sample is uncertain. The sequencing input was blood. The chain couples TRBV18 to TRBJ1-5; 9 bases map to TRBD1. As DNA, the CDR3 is TGTGCCAGCTCACCACAAGGGACAGGGTTCAATCAGCCCCAGCATTTT. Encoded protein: CASSPQGTGFNQPQHF.